The 5 T cell receptor beta chains presented below share a single source sample, sequenced in a study of cytomegalovirus exposure and HLA in healthy donors. Vbeta (60) and Jbeta (13) primers were used in the PCR. Repertoires were generated with immunoSEQ multiplex PCR, while TCRdb's copy carries only in-frame clones and drops some. The table for this sample gives 180,000 or so clones. Sequencing used PBMCs. The receptors come from a woman younger than 35 in good health and CMV-seropositive.

This rearrangement joins TRBV7-8 to TRBJ2-7, with D tentatively TRBD2 (5 bases). Trimming left V 0 bases short and J 0 bases short, with 6 bases between. This CDR3 is 14 amino acids long. CDR1 and CDR2 from the germline V gene are SGHVS and FQNEAQ. This CDR3 is CASSLAGNSYEQYF. DNA for the CDR3: TGTGCCAGCAGCTTAGCCGGGAACTCCTACGAGCAGTACTTC.

This chain links TRBV19 with TRBJ2-2; D remains unclear. The CDR3 is 16 amino acids. Germline CDR1 and CDR2: LNHDA and SQIVND (reference sequence). V lost 5 bases and J lost 6, with 19 bases in between. The CDR3 is CASSPLGPPVPGELFF. For the CDR3, the DNA is TGTGCCAGTAGTCCCCTTGGGCCCCCAGTGCCCGGGGAGCTGTTTTTT.

The chain joins TRBV30 to TRBJ2-3, with 7 bases that match TRBD2. The CDR3 has 16 amino acids. CDR1 is GTSNPN and CDR2 is SVGIG in the germline V gene (reference sequence). V dropped 2 bases and J dropped 2; count of bases not matched to a gene: 10. CDR3 DNA: TGTGCCTGGAGTCTTTGGCTAGCGGCCAACACAGATACGCAGTATTTT. Translation gives CAWSLWLAANTDTQYF.

The V gene is TRBV7-2, the J gene TRBJ1-6; no reliable D call. The CDR3 loop spans 13 amino acids. CDR1 and CDR2 from the germline V gene are SGHTA and FQGNSA. V lost 1 base and J lost 9, with 7 bases in between. The CDR3 bases are TGTGCCAGCAGCTTAGTTGGGAGTTCACCCCTCCACTTT. This encodes CASSLVGSSPLHF.

The rearrangement joins TRBV7-8 to TRBJ2-5; 11 bases are shared with TRBD2. CDR3 size: 14 residues. Germline V lookup: CDR1 SGHVS, CDR2 FQNEAQ. With 4 bases clipped from V and 6 bases from J, the junction kept 4 bases outside the gene matches. The CDR3 is CASSSTSGEQTQYF. For the CDR3, the DNA is TGTGCCAGCAGCTCGACTAGCGGGGAGCAGACCCAGTACTTC.